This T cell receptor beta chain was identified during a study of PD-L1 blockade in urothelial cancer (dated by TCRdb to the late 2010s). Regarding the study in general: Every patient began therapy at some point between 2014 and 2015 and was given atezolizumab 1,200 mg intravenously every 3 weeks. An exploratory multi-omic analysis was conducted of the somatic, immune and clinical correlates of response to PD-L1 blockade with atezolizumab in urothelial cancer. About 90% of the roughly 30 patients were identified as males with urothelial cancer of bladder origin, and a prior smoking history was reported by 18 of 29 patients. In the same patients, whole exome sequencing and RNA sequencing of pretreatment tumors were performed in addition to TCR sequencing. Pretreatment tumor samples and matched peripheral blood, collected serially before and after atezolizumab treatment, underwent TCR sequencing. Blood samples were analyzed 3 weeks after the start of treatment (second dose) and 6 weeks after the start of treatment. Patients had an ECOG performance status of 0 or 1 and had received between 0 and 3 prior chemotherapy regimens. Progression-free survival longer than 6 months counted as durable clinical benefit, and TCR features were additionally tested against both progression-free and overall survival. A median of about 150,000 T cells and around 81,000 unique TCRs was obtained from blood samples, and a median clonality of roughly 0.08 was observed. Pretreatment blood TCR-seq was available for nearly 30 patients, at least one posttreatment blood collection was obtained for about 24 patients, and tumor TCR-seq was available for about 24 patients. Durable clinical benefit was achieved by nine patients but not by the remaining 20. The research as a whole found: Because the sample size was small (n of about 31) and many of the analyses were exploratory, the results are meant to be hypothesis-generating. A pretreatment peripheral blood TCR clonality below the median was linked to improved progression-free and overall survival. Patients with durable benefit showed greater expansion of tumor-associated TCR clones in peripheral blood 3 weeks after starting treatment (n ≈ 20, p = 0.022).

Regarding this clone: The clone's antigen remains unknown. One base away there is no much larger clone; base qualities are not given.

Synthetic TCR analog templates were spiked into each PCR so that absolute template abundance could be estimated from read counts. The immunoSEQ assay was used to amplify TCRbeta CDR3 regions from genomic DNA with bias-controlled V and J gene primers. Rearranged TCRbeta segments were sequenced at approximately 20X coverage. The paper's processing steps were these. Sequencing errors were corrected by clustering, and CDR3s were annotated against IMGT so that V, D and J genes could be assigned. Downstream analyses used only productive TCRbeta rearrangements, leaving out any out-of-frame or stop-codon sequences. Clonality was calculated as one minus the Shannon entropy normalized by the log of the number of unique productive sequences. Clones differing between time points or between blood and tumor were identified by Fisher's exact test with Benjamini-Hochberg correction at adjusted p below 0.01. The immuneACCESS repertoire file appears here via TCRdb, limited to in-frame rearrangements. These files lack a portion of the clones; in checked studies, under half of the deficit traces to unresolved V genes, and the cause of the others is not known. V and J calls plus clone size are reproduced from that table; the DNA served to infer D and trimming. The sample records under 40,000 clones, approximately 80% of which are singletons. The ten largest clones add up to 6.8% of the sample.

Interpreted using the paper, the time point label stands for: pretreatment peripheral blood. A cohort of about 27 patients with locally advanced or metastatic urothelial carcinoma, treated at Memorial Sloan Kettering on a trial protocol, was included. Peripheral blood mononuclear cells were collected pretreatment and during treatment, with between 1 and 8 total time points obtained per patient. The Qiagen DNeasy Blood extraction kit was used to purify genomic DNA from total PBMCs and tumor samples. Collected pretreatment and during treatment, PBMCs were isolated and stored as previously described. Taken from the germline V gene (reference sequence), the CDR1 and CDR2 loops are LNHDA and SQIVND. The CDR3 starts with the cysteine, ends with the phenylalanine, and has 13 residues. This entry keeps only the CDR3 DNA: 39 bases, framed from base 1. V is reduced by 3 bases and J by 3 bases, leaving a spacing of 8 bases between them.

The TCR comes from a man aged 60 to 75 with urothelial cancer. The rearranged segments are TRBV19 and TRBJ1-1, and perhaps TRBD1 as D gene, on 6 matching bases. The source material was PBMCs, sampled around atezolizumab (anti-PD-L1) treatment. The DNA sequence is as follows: TGTGCCAGTAGTATCTACAGGGACACTGAAGCTTTCTTT. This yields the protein CASSIYRDTEAFF.